Listed below are T cell receptor beta chains from one sample, sequenced in a study of T cell responses to AZD1222 COVID-19 vaccine. TCRdb keeps only in-frame clones here, not all; method: immunoSEQ multiplex PCR. The table shows more than 75,000 clones, with roughly 90% occurring only once. Sequencing was performed on peripheral blood, taken on day 0 of AZD1222 vaccination. The receptors shown here come from an adult in good health. The CDR3 runs from the conserved cysteine through the conserved F or W. A D gene is named only where the DNA matches it firmly. The size entry is marked missing in some rows and otherwise reads once, few, many or a size class.

NA TRBJ2-3 TRBD2 TRBV6-5 TGTGCCAGCAGTTCCGGGAGGGGGATCACAGATACGCAGTATTTT CASSSGRGITDTQYF
NA TRBJ1-2 NA TRBV28 TGTGCCAGCAGTTATTCTTCTGGCTACACCTTC CASSYSSGYTF
few TRBJ1-6 NA TRBV7-9 TGTGCCAGCAGCCGCGGGCTAAATTCACCCCTCCACTTT CASSRGLNSPLHF
NA TRBJ2-7 TRBD2 TRBV6-5 TGTGCCAGCAGTTACGGCGGACTAGCGGAGTACGAGCAGTACTTC CASSYGGLAEYEQYF
NA TRBJ2-5 TRBD2 TRBV6-5 TGTGCCAGCAGTTACGCTAGCGGATATCAAGAGACCCAGTACTTC CASSYASGYQETQYF
once TRBJ1-5 NA TRBV30 TGTGCCTGGGCTAGTGGGGGCAATCAGCCCCAGCATTTT CAWASGGNQPQHF
NA TRBJ2-7 TRBD1 TRBV6-5 TGTGCCAGCAGTACCGGGACAGCCTACGAGCAGTACTTC CASSTGTAYEQYF
NA TRBJ1-2 NA TRBV7-2 TGTGCCAGCAGCTACCCCCGGGACTTTGATGGCTACACCTTC CASSYPRDFDGYTF
NA TRBJ2-1 TRBD1 TRBV28 TGTGCCAGCAGTCGGGACAGGGGGCCCTACAATGAGCAGTTCTTC CASSRDRGPYNEQFF
NA TRBJ2-1 TRBD1 TRBV5-8 TGTGCCAGCAGCTTACCGGGACAGCGCAATGAGCAGTTCTTC CASSLPGQRNEQFF